This paragraph reports one TCR beta chain. This sample was included in a study of blood T cell repertoires in COVID-19. On the study more broadly: Samples of COVID-19 (acute and convalescent) were obtained from the United States, Italy and Spain. PBMCs, B-cell-depleted T cells, or T cells were the source of the cDNA or gDNA that made up the material.

The authors' processing: Amplification from reference gene primers served as the basis for estimated nucleated cell counts. TCRdb's copy holds only in-frame clones and misses some; the assay was immunoSEQ multiplex PCR. Clone size and the V and J calls come from that table; the DNA yielded D and trimming. The sample yields 150,000 to 200,000 clones, roughly 88% seen once. The germline V and J ends were trimmed by 7 bases and 0 bases, with 14 bases remaining between them. This CDR3 has 15 amino acids. Germline CDR1 MNHEY, CDR2 SVGAGI. This clonotype was sampled from a human donor with active or convalescent COVID-19. The donor label of this sample is uncertain. The sequenced sample was peripheral blood. The chain employs TRBV6-5 and TRBJ2-3, with TRBD2 as a possible D gene (5 bases). The CDR3 region is CASTSYGISTDTQYF. CDR3 coding DNA: TGTGCCAGCACATCGTACGGGATTAGCACAGATACGCAGTATTTT.